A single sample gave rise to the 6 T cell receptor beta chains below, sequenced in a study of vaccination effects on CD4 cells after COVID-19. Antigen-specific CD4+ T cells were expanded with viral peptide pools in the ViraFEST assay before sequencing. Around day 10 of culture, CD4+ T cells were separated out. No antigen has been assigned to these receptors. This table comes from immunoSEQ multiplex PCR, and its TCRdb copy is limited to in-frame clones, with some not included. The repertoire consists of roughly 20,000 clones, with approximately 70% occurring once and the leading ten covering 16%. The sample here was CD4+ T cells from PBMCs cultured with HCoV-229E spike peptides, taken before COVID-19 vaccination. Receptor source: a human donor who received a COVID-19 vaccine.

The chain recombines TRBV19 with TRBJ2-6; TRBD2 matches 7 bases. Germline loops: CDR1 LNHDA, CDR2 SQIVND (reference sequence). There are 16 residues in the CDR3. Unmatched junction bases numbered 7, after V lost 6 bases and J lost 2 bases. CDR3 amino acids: CASRLGGSTGANVLTF. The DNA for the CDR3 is TGTGCCAGTAGATTGGGGGGGAGTACTGGGGCCAACGTCCTGACTTTC. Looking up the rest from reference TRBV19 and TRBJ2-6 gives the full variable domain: DGGITQSPKYLFRKEGQNVTLSCEQNLNHDAMYWYRQDPGQGLRLIYYSQIVNDFQKGDIAEGYSVSREKKESFPLTVTSAQKNPTAFYLCASRLGGSTGANVLTFGAGSRLTVL.

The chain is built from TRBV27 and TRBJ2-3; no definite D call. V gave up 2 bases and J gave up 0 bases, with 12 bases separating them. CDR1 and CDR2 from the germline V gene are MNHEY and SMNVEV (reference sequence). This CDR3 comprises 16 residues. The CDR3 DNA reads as TGTGCCAGCAGTTTACGAGCGTCTAGTAGCACAGATACGCAGTATTTT. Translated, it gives CASSLRASSSTDTQYF.

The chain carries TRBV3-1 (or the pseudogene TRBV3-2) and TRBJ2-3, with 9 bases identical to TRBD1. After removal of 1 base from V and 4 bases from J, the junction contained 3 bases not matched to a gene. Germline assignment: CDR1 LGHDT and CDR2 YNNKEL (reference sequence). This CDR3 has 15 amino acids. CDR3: CASSQVRQGADTQYF. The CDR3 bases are TGTGCCAGCAGCCAAGTCCGACAGGGGGCAGATACGCAGTATTTT.

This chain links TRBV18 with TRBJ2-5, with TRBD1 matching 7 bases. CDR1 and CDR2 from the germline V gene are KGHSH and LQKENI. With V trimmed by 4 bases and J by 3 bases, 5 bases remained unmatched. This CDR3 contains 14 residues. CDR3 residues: CASSRGQFKETQYF. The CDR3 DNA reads TGTGCCAGCTCACGGGGACAGTTTAAAGAGACCCAGTACTTC.

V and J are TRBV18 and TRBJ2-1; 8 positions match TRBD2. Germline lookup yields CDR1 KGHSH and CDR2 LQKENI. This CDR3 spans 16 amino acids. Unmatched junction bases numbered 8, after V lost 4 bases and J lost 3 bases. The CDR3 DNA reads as TGTGCCAGCTCACGGAATAGCGGGGTCCTCTACAATGAGCAGTTCTTC. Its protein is CASSRNSGVLYNEQFF.

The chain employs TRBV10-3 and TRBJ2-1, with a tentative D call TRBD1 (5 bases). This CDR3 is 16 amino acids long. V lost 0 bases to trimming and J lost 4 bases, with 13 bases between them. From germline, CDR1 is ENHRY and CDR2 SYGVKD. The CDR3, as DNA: TGTGCCATCAGTGAGTCGGGGCACGGTTCGTACAATGAGCAGTTCTTC. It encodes CAISESGHGSYNEQFF.